This entry lists 27 T cell receptor beta chains sequenced from one sample in a study of cytomegalovirus exposure and HLA in healthy donors. The study ran its PCR with 60 Vbeta and 13 Jbeta primers. The assay was immunoSEQ multiplex PCR, and TCRdb's table has in-frame clones only and misses some. The sample records roughly 200,000 clones, roughly 76% being singletons. Material for sequencing was PBMCs. All receptors derive from a woman in her twenties or thirties in good health and CMV-seropositive.

The V call is TRBV4-3, the J call TRBJ2-7; tentatively, D is TRBD1 (7 bases). Germline CDR1 is LGHNA and CDR2 is YSLEER. The CDR3 length is 16 residues. V lost 1 base and J 1 base, leaving 14 bases between the germline ends. CDR3 nucleotides: TGCGCCAGCAGCCAAGGAGCCGCAGGGGGGTCCTACGAGCAGTACTTC. Its translation: CASSQGAAGGSYEQYF.

This CDR3 reads CASSVAAERYEQYF. The CDR3 bases are TGTGCCAGCAGCGTAGCGGCGGAAAGGTACGAGCAGTACTTC. V is TRBV9 and J is TRBJ2-7, with D unresolved. The V gene lost 0 bases and the J gene lost 4 bases, with 11 bases spanning the gap. The CDR3 is 14 amino acids. Germline V gene sequence: CDR1 SGDLS, CDR2 YYNGEE. Based on the CDR3 plus reference TRBV9 and TRBJ2-7, the full variable domain is DSGVTQTPKHLITATGQRVTLRCSPRSGDLSVYWYQQSLDQGLQFLIQYYNGEERAKGNILERFSAQQFPDLHSELNLSSLELGDSALYFCASSVAAERYEQYFGPGTRLTVT.

The genes are TRBV19 and TRBJ2-4; D uncertain. In germline, CDR1 is LNHDA, CDR2 SQIVND (reference sequence). V lost 6 bases, J lost 6 bases, and 6 bases lay in between. There are 11 residues in the CDR3. The CDR3 DNA reads TGTGCCAGTAGGTCCGGAAACATTCAGTACTTC. This gives the protein CASRSGNIQYF.

This clone was picked up a small number of times. This chain uses TRBV28 with TRBJ1-1; D is perhaps TRBD1 (6 bases). V lost 4 bases to trimming and J lost 5 bases, with 17 bases between them. The CDR3 sequence is 15 residues long. Per germline, CDR1 MDHEN and CDR2 SYDVKM. The CDR3 DNA reads as TGTGCCAGCAGTTGGGGGCCGGGAAGTTGGACTGAAGCTTTCTTT. Amino acid sequence: CASSWGPGSWTEAFF.

This rearrangement joins TRBV5-6 to TRBJ1-1, with 7 bases aligning to TRBD1. V was pared by 3 bases and J by 3 bases, with 8 bases of the junction left unmatched. The CDR3 covers 15 residues. Germline assignment: CDR1 SGHDT and CDR2 YYEEEE. The CDR3 sequence is CASSSLKGADTEAFF. The CDR3 bases are TGTGCCAGCAGCTCTCTTAAGGGGGCAGACACTGAAGCTTTCTTT.

This clone was seen a handful of times. The V gene is TRBV9, the J gene TRBJ2-7; 8 bases are a match to TRBD2. V lost 4 bases and J lost 6; bases outside the gene matches: 12. Looked up from germline, CDR1 is SGDLS and CDR2 is YYNGEE. The CDR3 spans 15 residues. CDR3 loop: CASSPLSGSGFEQYF. The CDR3, as DNA: TGTGCCAGCAGCCCCTTAAGCGGGAGTGGGTTCGAGCAGTACTTC.

J is TRBJ1-1 and V is TRBV18, with D unclear. The germline gives CDR1 KGHSH, CDR2 LQKENI. The germline V and J ends were trimmed by 3 bases and 5 bases, with 10 bases remaining between them. This CDR3 region has 13 residues. The CDR3 DNA reads as TGTGCCAGCTCACCGGTCAGTAATACTGAAGCTTTCTTT. Amino acid sequence: CASSPVSNTEAFF.

The chain uses TRBV2 and TRBJ2-7, with D maybe TRBD2 (6 bases). This CDR3 comprises 17 residues. The germline V gene encodes CDR1 SNHLY and CDR2 FYNNEI. The ends were cut back, 4 bases at V and 3 bases at J, with 22 bases in the middle. The CDR3 nucleotides are TGTGCCAGCAGTGTTAGGGCAAGGGACGGGGGAGACTACGAGCAGTACTTC. Translating gives CASSVRARDGGDYEQYF.

This clone was observed a few times. V gene TRBV4-2 combines with J gene TRBJ2-5; TRBD2 agrees at 10 bases. This CDR3 comprises 16 residues. CDR1 LGHNA and CDR2 YNFKEQ come from the germline V gene. V lost 6 bases, J lost 1 base, and 8 bases stayed unmatched. CDR3 bases: TGTGCCAGCAGTCTTATACTAGCGGGAATCCAAGAGACCCAGTACTTC. Encoded protein: CASSLILAGIQETQYF.

A remark on this clone: The germline gene is not matched at one end of the junction; a read error may be the cause. The CDR3 bases are TGTGCTAGCAGCTTACCCCAGGGGCCGCAGTACTTC. As protein: CASSLPQGPQYF. V usage is TRBV7-7 and J usage is TRBJ2-7; the D gene is possibly TRBD1 (6 bases). CDR3 size: 12 residues. Per the germline V gene, CDR1 is SSHAT and CDR2 is FNYEAQ (reference sequence).

This clone was recorded only once. The chain joins TRBV10-3 to TRBJ1-1, with 8 bases that match TRBD1. The V gene end was trimmed by 6 bases and the J gene end by 1 base; junction bases not matched to a gene: 10. The CDR3 sequence is 16 residues long. CDR1 ENHRY and CDR2 SYGVKD come from the germline V gene. The CDR3 sequence is CAISAALGQENTEAFF. CDR3 sequence (DNA): TGTGCCATCAGCGCTGCACTGGGACAGGAGAACACTGAAGCTTTCTTT.

This clone turned up a few times. Within the sample, other DNA sequences also encode this same CDR3. The chain employs TRBV9 and TRBJ1-1; no clear D. This CDR3 contains 14 residues. V lost 2 bases, J lost 1 base, and 9 bases lay in between. Germline assignment: CDR1 SGDLS and CDR2 YYNGEE. CDR3: CASSVSAGNTEAFF. The CDR3 DNA follows: TGTGCCAGCAGCGTGTCGGCAGGGAACACTGAAGCTTTCTTT.

The chain combines TRBV19 with TRBJ1-1, with 7 bases matching TRBD1. Germline V CDR1 and CDR2: LNHDA, SQIVND (reference sequence). V dropped 3 bases and J dropped 4; count of bases not matched to a gene: 5. The CDR3 length is 14 residues. The CDR3 DNA is TGTGCCAGTAGTATTAGGGGGCTGGGCACTGAAGCTTTCTTT. Encoded protein: CASSIRGLGTEAFF.

This chain joins TRBV5-1 and TRBJ2-5; D is ambiguous. This CDR3 has 12 amino acids. Trimming removed 0 bases from V and 7 bases from J, with 7 bases in between. Germline lookup yields CDR1 SGHRS and CDR2 YFSETQ. CDR3 nucleotides: TGCGCCAGCAGCTTGGAAACGGGGACCCAGTACTTC. Its translation: CASSLETGTQYF. Variable domain in full (rest from reference TRBV5-1 and TRBJ2-5): KAGVTQTPRYLIKTRGQQVTLSCSPISGHRSVSWYQQTPGQGLQFLFEYFSETQRNKGNFPGRFSGRQFSNSRSEMNVSTLELGDSALYLCASSLETGTQYFGPGTRLLVL.

The V and J genes are TRBV9 and TRBJ2-1, with TRBD1 identical over 7 bases. With 0 bases clipped from V and 9 bases from J, the junction kept 18 bases outside the gene matches. There are 18 residues in the CDR3. Looked up from germline, CDR1 is SGDLS and CDR2 is YYNGEE. CDR3 sequence (DNA): TGTGCCAGCAGCGTAGGCCTCGACTTCGACAGGGCCGAAGCTGAGCAGTTCTTC. Residues: CASSVGLDFDRAEAEQFF.

The V and J genes are TRBV18 and TRBJ2-3; 9 positions match TRBD1. The CDR3 contains 17 residues. Germline V gene sequence: CDR1 KGHSH, CDR2 LQKENI. J was trimmed by 2 bases and V by 4 bases; bases with no gene match: 10. The CDR3 is CASSLRWGTGNTDTQYF. The DNA for the CDR3 is TGTGCCAGCTCACTTAGATGGGGGACAGGGAACACAGATACGCAGTATTTT.

The chain joins TRBV7-2 to TRBJ2-2; TRBD1 agrees at 7 bases. In germline, CDR1 is SGHTA, CDR2 FQGNSA. The CDR3 has 14 amino acids. The V segment lost 4 bases and the J segment 6 bases; nucleotides outside the gene matches: 5. In DNA form, the CDR3 reads TGTGCCAGCAGCTGGACAGGTTCCGCCGGGGAGCTGTTTTTT. Translating it yields CASSWTGSAGELFF.

The CDR3 DNA reads TGTGCCAGCAGTTACTCGTGGGACAGCGCCAATGAGCAGTTCTTC. Protein: CASSYSWDSANEQFF. The rearrangement links TRBV6-5 to TRBJ2-1, with 7 bases fitting TRBD1. Germline lookup yields CDR1 MNHEY and CDR2 SVGAGI. V shed 0 bases, J shed 6 bases, and the junction held 5 bases outside the gene matches. This CDR3 is 15 amino acids long.

This clone is a singleton in its sample. The gene calls are TRBV7-2 and TRBJ1-2, with 7 bases fitting TRBD1. The CDR3 has 14 amino acids. Per germline, CDR1 SGHTA and CDR2 FQGNSA. Germline trimming cut 5 bases from V and 3 bases from J; bases unmatched to any gene: 6. This CDR3 is CASSTRQGDYGYTF. CDR3 DNA: TGTGCCAGCAGCACCCGACAGGGCGACTATGGCTACACCTTC.

The chain employs TRBV5-1 and TRBJ1-3; D gene uncertain. Germline V gene data show CDR1 as SGHRS and CDR2 as YFSETQ. Trimming took off 1 base at V and 0 bases at J, with 8 bases between the two ends. The CDR3 loop spans 15 amino acids. The CDR3 sequence: CASSLLGSSGNTIYF. CDR3 DNA sequence: TGCGCCAGCAGCTTGCTCGGGAGCTCTGGAAACACCATATATTTT.

V gene TRBV4-1 combines with J gene TRBJ2-1, with D perhaps matching TRBD2 (6 bases). The CDR3 extends over 15 amino acids. Trimming removed 4 bases at V and 2 bases at J, with 12 bases between. Germline V CDR1 and CDR2: MGHRA, YSYEKL. This CDR3 is CASSRIAVPYNEQFF. In DNA form, the CDR3 reads TGCGCCAGCAGCCGTATAGCGGTGCCCTACAATGAGCAGTTCTTC.

There are a few counts of this clone. The chain carries TRBV5-6 and TRBJ2-1; TRBD1 might be the D (6 bases). This CDR3 comprises 13 residues. CDR1 is SGHDT and CDR2 is YYEEEE in the germline V gene. V was pared by 3 bases and J by 8 bases, with 12 bases between. The CDR3 DNA sequence: TGTGCCAGCAGCTCTGGACAGTGGGATGAGCAGTTCTTC. Translation gives CASSSGQWDEQFF. Drawing the rest from reference TRBV5-6 and TRBJ2-1, the complete variable domain is DAGVTQSPTHLIKTRGQQVTLRCSPKSGHDTVSWYQQALGQGPQFIFQYYEEEERQRGNFPDRFSGHQFPNYSSELNVNALLLGDSALYLCASSSGQWDEQFFGPGTRLTVL.

The rearrangement joins TRBV14 to TRBJ1-2; TRBD1 is a possible D gene (5 bases). Germline loops: CDR1 SGHDN, CDR2 FVKESK. CDR3 length: 16 residues. V dropped 3 bases and J dropped 0 bases, with 14 bases sitting between them. The CDR3 DNA follows: TGTGCCAGCAGCCATAACCCAGGGAGGGCTAACTATGGCTACACCTTC. It yields the protein CASSHNPGRANYGYTF.

In this sample, this clone turned up a few times. This chain links TRBV7-6 with TRBJ1-3; D may be TRBD1 (5 bases). The germline V and J ends were trimmed by 5 bases and 2 bases, with 16 bases remaining between them. The germline gives CDR1 SGHVS, CDR2 FNYEAQ. This CDR3 region has 16 residues. CDR3 in DNA: TGTGCCAGCAGCCGTTCGAGTGGGGGGACTGGAAACACCATATATTTT. Translation gives CASSRSSGGTGNTIYF.

The chain couples TRBV11-2 to TRBJ2-7, with TRBD2 matching over 11 bases. Germline V gives CDR1 SGHAT, CDR2 FQNNGV. There are 18 residues in the CDR3. Trimming at V came to 2 bases and at J to 6 bases, leaving 15 bases not matched to a gene. CDR3: CASSLRPSGRNPAGEQYF. The CDR3 DNA sequence: TGTGCCAGCAGCTTACGCCCTAGCGGGAGGAACCCCGCCGGCGAGCAGTACTTC.

The chain uses TRBV5-1 and TRBJ2-5; D not resolved. V lost 6 bases, J lost 2 bases, and 11 bases lay in between. This CDR3 contains 13 residues. Looked up from germline, CDR1 is SGHRS and CDR2 is YFSETQ. The CDR3, as DNA: TGCGCCAGCACCAGGAACGCTCAAGAGACCCAGTACTTC. It is translated as CASTRNAQETQYF.

The chain has TRBV7-6 and TRBJ2-5, with D unclear. Trimming cost V 4 bases and J 2 bases, with 8 bases left between them. The germline V gene encodes CDR1 SGHVS and CDR2 FNYEAQ. There are 13 residues in the CDR3. The CDR3 DNA is TGTGCCAGCAGCTCCCCCTCTCAAGAGACCCAGTACTTC. This codes for CASSSPSQETQYF.